The clone carrying this T cell receptor beta chain came up a few times. As yet, its antigen is unknown. A sample-barcoded 5' primer and a J-beta primer mix were used in a second PCR of about 6 to 11 cycles. A template-switch adaptor that had 12 random nucleotides put a tag on each cDNA molecule. TCRdb redid the calling of the 5' RACE reads with MiXCR, one entry per CDR3 protein. This table holds some 730,000 distinct CDR3 sequences, about 20% found once. This entry belongs to a study of blood T cells in healthy people across ages. V was clipped by 3 bases and J by 0 bases; unmatched bases: 15. Germline V gene sequence: CDR1 SGDLS, CDR2 YYNGEE. This CDR3 spans 22 amino acids. Findings and limits, study-wide: Greater diversity and more naive CD4+ cells were seen in long-lived donors than in aged donors. Estimates of diversity drawn from one million T cells were considered underestimates. It was not possible, with unsorted PBMCs, to conclusively compare naive and antigen-experienced cells.

V usage is TRBV9 and J usage is TRBJ2-6; TRBD2 aligns across 13 bases. This clonotype originated in a man between 65 and 85 years old in good health. Sequenced material: blood. The CDR3 coding sequence is TGTGCCAGCAGCGAGTCCTTCAACCCACTAGCGGGAGGGAGCTCTGGGGCCAACGTCCTGACTTTC. This encodes CASSESFNPLAGGSSGANVLTF. The full variable domain, in which reference TRBV9 and TRBJ2-6 provide the parts outside the CDR3, is DSGVTQTPKHLITATGQRVTLRCSPRSGDLSVYWYQQSLDQGLQFLIQYYNGEERAKGNILERFSAQQFPDLHSELNLSSLELGDSALYFCASSESFNPLAGGSSGANVLTFGAGSRLTVL.